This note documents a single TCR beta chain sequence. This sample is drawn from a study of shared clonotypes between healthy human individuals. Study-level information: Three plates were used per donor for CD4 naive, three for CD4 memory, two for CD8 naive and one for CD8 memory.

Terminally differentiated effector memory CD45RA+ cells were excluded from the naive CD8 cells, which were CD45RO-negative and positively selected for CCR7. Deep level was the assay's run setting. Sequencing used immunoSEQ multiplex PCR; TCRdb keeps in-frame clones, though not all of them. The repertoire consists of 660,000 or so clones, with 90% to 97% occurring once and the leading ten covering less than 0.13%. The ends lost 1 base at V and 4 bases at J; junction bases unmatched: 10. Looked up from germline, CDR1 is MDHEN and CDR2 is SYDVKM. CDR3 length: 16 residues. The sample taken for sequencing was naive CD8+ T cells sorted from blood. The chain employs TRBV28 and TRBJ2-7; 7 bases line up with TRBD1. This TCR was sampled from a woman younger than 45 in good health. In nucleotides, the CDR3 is TGTGCCAGCAGTTTATCCCGGACGGGACAGATATACGAGCAGTACTTC. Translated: CASSLSRTGQIYEQYF.